The present T cell receptor (beta chain) was sequenced within a study of OX40 agonist ivuxolimab in advanced cancers. Study context: Enrollees could have had prior anti-PD-1, anti-PD-L1 or anti-CTLA-4 therapy, which 35% to 40% had received. Study results and caveats: There was clonal expansion of CD4+ and CD8+ blood T cells by week 6 at 0.1 to 3.0 mg/kg. The study did not work out the antigen specificity of the expanded peripheral T cells.

This clone was observed once. The antigen remains undetermined. Sampled blood was obtained at baseline, cycle 4 day 1, and cycle 7 day 1. The germline V and J ends were trimmed by 10 bases and 0 bases, with 19 bases remaining between them. This CDR3 has 17 residues. Germline assignment: CDR1 KGHSH and CDR2 LQKENI. Profiled with immunoSEQ multiplex PCR; TCRdb holds only in-frame clones, not every one. The sample holds roughly 26,000 clones, 65% to 80% seen once. The receptor comes from an adult with an advanced solid tumor such as melanoma, head and neck, liver or kidney cancer. Sequencing used CD4+ or CD8+ T cells sorted from blood, obtained in a trial of the OX40 agonist ivuxolimab. The gene calls are TRBV18 and TRBJ2-6, with D unresolved. The CDR3 DNA reads TGTGCCACCTCCCCCAATGATAAGAGCTCTGGGGCCAACGTCCTGACTTTC. It yields the protein CATSPNDKSSGANVLTF. The full variable domain, its missing parts supplied by reference TRBV18 and TRBJ2-6, is NAGVMQNPRHLVRRRGQEARLRCSPMKGHSHVYWYRQLPEEGLKFMVYLQKENIIDESGMPKERFSAEFPKEGPSILRIQQVVRGDSAAYFCATSPNDKSSGANVLTFGAGSRLTVL.